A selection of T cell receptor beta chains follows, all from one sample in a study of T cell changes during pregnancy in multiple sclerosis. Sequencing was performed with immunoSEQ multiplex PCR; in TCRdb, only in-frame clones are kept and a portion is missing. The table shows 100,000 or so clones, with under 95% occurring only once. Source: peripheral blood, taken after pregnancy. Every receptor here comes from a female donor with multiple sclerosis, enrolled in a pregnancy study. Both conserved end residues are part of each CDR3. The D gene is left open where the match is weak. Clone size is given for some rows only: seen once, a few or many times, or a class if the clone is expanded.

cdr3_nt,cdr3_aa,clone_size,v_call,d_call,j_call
TGTGCCAGCAGCTCTTCGACAGGGGCTCTTTATGGCTACACCTTC,CASSSSTGALYGYTF,NA,TRBV7-8,TRBD1,TRBJ1-2
TGTGCCAGCAGTTATGCGGGACAGATGTACGAGCAGTACTTC,CASSYAGQMYEQYF,NA,TRBV27,NA,TRBJ2-7
TGTGCCAGCAGTTTACAGGGGGACTACGAGCAGTACTTC,CASSLQGDYEQYF,NA,TRBV27,TRBD1,TRBJ2-7
TGTGCCAGCAGCTTAACAGGGGAACGGGAGACCCAGTACTTC,CASSLTGERETQYF,once,TRBV7-7,TRBD1,TRBJ2-5
TGTGCCAGTAGTATCCTCAGGGGATCTGGAAACACCATATATTTT,CASSILRGSGNTIYF,NA,TRBV19,NA,TRBJ1-3
TGTGCCAGTTCAGCGTCTGATGATTTCTTT,CASSASDDFF,NA,TRBV7-9,NA,TRBJ1-1
TGTGCCAGCAGTGAGGGCAGGGGTTCCCGCTATGGCTACACCTTC,CASSEGRGSRYGYTF,NA,TRBV6-1,NA,TRBJ1-2
TGCAGCGTGGACAGGGGTGGCACCGGGGAGCTGTTTTTT,CSVDRGGTGELFF,NA,TRBV29-1,TRBD1,TRBJ2-2
TGTGCCAGTAGAGAGGAAGCGGGAGCGAACCAAGAGACCCAGTACTTC,CASREEAGANQETQYF,NA,TRBV19,TRBD2,TRBJ2-5
TGTGCCACCAGCAGGGCCGCCGGGACTAGCGTTTACAATGAGCAGTTCTTC,CATSRAAGTSVYNEQFF,NA,TRBV15,TRBD2,TRBJ2-1
TGTGCCAGCAGACATGGACAGGGTTACAATGAGCAGTTCTTC,CASRHGQGYNEQFF,NA,TRBV13,TRBD1,TRBJ2-1
TGTGCCAGCAGCTCCCCCGACAGCTGGGGAAAGGGGTGGCAGTACTTC,CASSSPDSWGKGWQYF,NA,TRBV5-6,NA,TRBJ2-7
TGTGCCAGCAGCGTAGGTGGCAGGGGCGCGACTGAAGCTTTCTTT,CASSVGGRGATEAFF,NA,TRBV9,NA,TRBJ1-1
TGCAGCGCCCAGGGGCAGCTTAATGAAAAACTGTTTTTT,CSAQGQLNEKLFF,NA,TRBV29-1,NA,TRBJ1-4
TGCGCCAGCAGGAGCCCGACTAGCGGGCGGCCCTACAATGAGCAGTTCTTC,CASRSPTSGRPYNEQFF,NA,TRBV4-1,TRBD2,TRBJ2-1
TGTGCCAGTAGTATAAGGGGAGGTGAGCAGTTCTTC,CASSIRGGEQFF,NA,TRBV19,NA,TRBJ2-1
TGTGCCAGCAGTCGGGACAGGGGTTCACGACAGCCCCAGCATTTT,CASSRDRGSRQPQHF,NA,TRBV27,TRBD1,TRBJ1-5
TGTGCCAGCAGTTACTCGCCAGGGGGCACCGACGAGCAGTACTTC,CASSYSPGGTDEQYF,NA,TRBV6-6,TRBD1,TRBJ2-7
TGCAGTGCCAGTCAAGGAAACACCATATATTTT,CSASQGNTIYF,NA,TRBV20-1,NA,TRBJ1-3
TGTGCCAGCTCAGCCACTAGCGGGATCCCAGATACGCAGTATTTT,CASSATSGIPDTQYF,NA,TRBV18,TRBD2,TRBJ2-3
TGTGCCTGGAGTTTGGGTAGCGGGAGAGCATACAATGAGCAGTTCTTC,CAWSLGSGRAYNEQFF,NA,TRBV30,TRBD2,TRBJ2-1
TGTGCCAGCAGCTTAGACGGTCGGTCGACCTACAATGAGCAGTTCTTC,CASSLDGRSTYNEQFF,NA,TRBV11-2,NA,TRBJ2-1
TGTGCCAGCAGTAGGGTGGCGGGATTCTACGAGCAGTACTTC,CASSRVAGFYEQYF,NA,TRBV27,NA,TRBJ2-7
TGTGCCAGCAGCGTCGAAGGGACTAGTTACAATGAGCAGTTCTTC,CASSVEGTSYNEQFF,NA,TRBV9,TRBD2,TRBJ2-1
TGTGCCAGCAGCTGGACAGGGGGAAAACAGGATGGCTACACCTTC,CASSWTGGKQDGYTF,once,TRBV6-6,TRBD1,TRBJ1-2
TGTGCCAGCAGCTTAGTTGGGACTAGCGGAATGTACAATGAGCAGTTCTTC,CASSLVGTSGMYNEQFF,NA,TRBV7-8,TRBD2,TRBJ2-1
TGTGCCAGCAGCTCGACTGACACCGGGGAGCTGTTTTTT,CASSSTDTGELFF,NA,TRBV7-9,NA,TRBJ2-2
TGTGCCAGCGAAGGAGCGGCGTCCTACGAGCAGTACTTC,CASEGAASYEQYF,NA,TRBV6-1,NA,TRBJ2-7
TGTGCCAGCAGGCCATCCTGGGCTAGCACAGATACGCAGTATTTT,CASRPSWASTDTQYF,NA,TRBV5-5,NA,TRBJ2-3
TGTGCCAGCAGTTTATCAGGGAGATTAAGCTCCTACGAGCAGTACTTC,CASSLSGRLSSYEQYF,NA,TRBV27,NA,TRBJ2-7
TGTGCCTGGAGTGCAGGGACAGGGGCTGAAGCTTTCTTT,CAWSAGTGAEAFF,few,TRBV30,TRBD1,TRBJ1-1
TGTGCCAGCAGTTTATACAGACTCCCGGGACAGGGTTCGAACACTGAAGCTTTCTTT,CASSLYRLPGQGSNTEAFF,NA,TRBV27,TRBD1,TRBJ1-1
TGTGCCAGCAGTGAACGGGGCAGGGGTTATAGCAATCAGCCCCAGCATTTT,CASSERGRGYSNQPQHF,NA,TRBV2,NA,TRBJ1-5
TGCAGCGTTGAAGATTTCCGGGGGACTGAAGCTTTCTTT,CSVEDFRGTEAFF,NA,TRBV29-1,NA,TRBJ1-1
TGCGCCAGCAGCCAAAACCTGGCGGGAGGGGCAGATACGCAGTATTTT,CASSQNLAGGADTQYF,NA,TRBV4-3,TRBD2,TRBJ2-3
TGTGCCAGCAGTCCCAGGGCGGGGAACCAGGAAGGCTACACCTTC,CASSPRAGNQEGYTF,NA,TRBV27,NA,TRBJ1-2
TGTGCCAGCAGTTTCCGGGGATCCTACGAGCAGTACTTC,CASSFRGSYEQYF,once,TRBV28,NA,TRBJ2-7
TGTGCCAGCAGCCCTAGGCAGACTCAGCCCCAGCATTTT,CASSPRQTQPQHF,once,TRBV13,NA,TRBJ1-5
TGTGCCAGCAGCTCTCGGGGGAACAATGAGCAGTTCTTC,CASSSRGNNEQFF,NA,TRBV7-9,NA,TRBJ2-1